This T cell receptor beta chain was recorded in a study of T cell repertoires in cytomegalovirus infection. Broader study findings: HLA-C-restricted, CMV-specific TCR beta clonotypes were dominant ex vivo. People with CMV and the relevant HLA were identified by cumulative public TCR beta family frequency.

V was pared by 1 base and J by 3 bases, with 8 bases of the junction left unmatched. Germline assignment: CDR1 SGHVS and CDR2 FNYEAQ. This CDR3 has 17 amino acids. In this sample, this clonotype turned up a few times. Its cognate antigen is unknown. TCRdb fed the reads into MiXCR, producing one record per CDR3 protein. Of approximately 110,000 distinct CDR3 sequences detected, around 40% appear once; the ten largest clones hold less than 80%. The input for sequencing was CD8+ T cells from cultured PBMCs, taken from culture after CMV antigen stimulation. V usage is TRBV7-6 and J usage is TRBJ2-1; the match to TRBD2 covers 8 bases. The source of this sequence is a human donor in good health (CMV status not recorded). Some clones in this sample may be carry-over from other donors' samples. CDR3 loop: CASSLDREGGYYNEQFF. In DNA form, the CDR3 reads TGTGCCAGCAGCTTAGATCGGGAGGGCGGCTACTACAATGAGCAGTTCTTC.